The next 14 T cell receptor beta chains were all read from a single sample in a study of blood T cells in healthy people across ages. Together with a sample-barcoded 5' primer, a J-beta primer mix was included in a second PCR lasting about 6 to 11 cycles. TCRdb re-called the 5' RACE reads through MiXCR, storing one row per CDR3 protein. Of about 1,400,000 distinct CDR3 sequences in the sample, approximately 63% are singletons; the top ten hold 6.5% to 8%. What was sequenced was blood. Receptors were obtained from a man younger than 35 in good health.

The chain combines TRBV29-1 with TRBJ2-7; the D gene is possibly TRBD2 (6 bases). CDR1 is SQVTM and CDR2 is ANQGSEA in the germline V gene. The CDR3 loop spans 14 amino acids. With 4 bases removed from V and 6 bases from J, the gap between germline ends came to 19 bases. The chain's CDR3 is CSVAPLDYLSEQYF. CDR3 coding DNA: TGCAGCGTTGCTCCCTTGGACTATCTTAGCGAGCAGTACTTC.

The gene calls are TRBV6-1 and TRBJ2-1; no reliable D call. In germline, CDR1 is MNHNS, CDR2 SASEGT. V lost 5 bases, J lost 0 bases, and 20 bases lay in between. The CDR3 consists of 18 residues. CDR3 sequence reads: CASSRLKGFVSSYNEQFF. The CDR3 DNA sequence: TGTGCCAGCAGTCGCTTAAAGGGCTTTGTAAGCTCCTACAATGAGCAGTTCTTC.

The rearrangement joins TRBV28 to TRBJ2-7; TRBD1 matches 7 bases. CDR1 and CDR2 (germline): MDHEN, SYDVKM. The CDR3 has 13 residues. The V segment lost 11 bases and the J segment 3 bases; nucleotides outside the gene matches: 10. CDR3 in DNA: TGTGCCGCCCAAGGGGACAGTTTCTACGAGCAGTACTTC. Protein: CAAQGDSFYEQYF.

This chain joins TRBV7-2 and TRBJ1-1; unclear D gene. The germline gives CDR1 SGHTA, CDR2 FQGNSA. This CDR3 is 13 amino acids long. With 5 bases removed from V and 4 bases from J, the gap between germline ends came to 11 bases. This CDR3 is CASSVGLPTEAFF. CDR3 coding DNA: TGTGCCAGCAGCGTAGGACTACCCACTGAAGCTTTCTTT.

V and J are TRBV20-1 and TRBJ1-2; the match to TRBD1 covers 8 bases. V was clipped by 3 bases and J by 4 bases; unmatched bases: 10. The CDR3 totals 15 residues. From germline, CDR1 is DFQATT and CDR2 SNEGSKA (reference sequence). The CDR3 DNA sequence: TGCAGTGCTAGGGAACCACAGGGGGGACGCTATGGCTACACCTTC. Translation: CSAREPQGGRYGYTF.

The CDR3 loop is CAISQGYQETQYF. The CDR3 region has the DNA TGTGCCATCAGTCAGGGGTACCAAGAGACCCAGTACTTC. The chain carries TRBV10-3 and TRBJ2-5; possibly TRBD1 for D (6 bases). Germline assignment: CDR1 ENHRY and CDR2 SYGVKD. Trimming removed 5 bases at V and 0 bases at J, with 7 bases between. CDR3 length: 13 residues.

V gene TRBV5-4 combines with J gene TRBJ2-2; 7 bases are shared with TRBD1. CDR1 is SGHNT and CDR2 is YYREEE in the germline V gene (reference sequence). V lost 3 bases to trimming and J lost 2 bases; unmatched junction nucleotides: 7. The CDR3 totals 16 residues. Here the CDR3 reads CASSWARGFNTGELFF. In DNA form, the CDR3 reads TGTGCCAGCAGCTGGGCCAGGGGGTTCAACACCGGGGAGCTGTTTTTT.

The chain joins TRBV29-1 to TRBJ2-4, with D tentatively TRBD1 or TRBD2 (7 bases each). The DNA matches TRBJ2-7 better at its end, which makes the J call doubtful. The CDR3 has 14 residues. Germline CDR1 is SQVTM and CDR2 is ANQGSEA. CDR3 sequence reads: CSVGGGSPSYEQYF. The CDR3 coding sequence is TGCAGCGTGGGAGGGGGCTCCCCTTCCTACGAGCAGTACTTC.

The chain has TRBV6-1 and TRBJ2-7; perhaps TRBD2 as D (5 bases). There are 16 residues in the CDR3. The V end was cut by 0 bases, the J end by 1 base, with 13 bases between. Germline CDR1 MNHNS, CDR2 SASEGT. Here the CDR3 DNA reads TGTGCCAGCAGTGAAGCGAACGGTGGAGGTTCCTACGAGCAGTACTTC. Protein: CASSEANGGGSYEQYF.

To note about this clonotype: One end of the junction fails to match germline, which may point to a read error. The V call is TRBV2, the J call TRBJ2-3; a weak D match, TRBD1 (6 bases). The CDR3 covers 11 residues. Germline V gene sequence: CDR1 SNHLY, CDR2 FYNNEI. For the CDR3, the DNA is TGTACCAGCAGAGAAGGGGGTGCGCAGTATTTT. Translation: CTSREGGAQYF.

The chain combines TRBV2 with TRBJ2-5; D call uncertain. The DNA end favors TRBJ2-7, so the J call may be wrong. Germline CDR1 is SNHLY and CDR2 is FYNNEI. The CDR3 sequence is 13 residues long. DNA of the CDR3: TGTGCCAGCAGGTCAGGTTCTAATTACGAGCAGTACTTC. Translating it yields CASRSGSNYEQYF.

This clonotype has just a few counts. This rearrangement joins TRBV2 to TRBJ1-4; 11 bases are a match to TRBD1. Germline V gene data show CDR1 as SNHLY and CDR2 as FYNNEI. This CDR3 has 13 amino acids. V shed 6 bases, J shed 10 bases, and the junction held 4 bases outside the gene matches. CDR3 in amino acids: CASRDRGLGKLFF. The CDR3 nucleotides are TGTGCCAGCAGGGACAGGGGGCTCGGAAAACTGTTTTTT. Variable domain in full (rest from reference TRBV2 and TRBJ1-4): EPEVTQTPSHQVTQMGQEVILRCVPISNHLYFYWYRQILGQKVEFLVSFYNNEISEKSEIFDDQFSVERPDGSNFTLKIRSTKLEDSAMYFCASRDRGLGKLFFGSGTQLSVL.

The CDR3: CSARVGRRFSDEQFF. The CDR3 coding sequence is TGCAGTGCTAGAGTCGGGAGGAGGTTCTCGGATGAGCAGTTCTTC. The J gene is TRBJ2-1, the V gene TRBV20-1; 7 positions agree with TRBD2. Per the germline V gene, CDR1 is DFQATT and CDR2 is SNEGSKA (reference sequence). V lost 1 base, J lost 8 bases, and 11 bases stayed unmatched. There are 15 residues in the CDR3.

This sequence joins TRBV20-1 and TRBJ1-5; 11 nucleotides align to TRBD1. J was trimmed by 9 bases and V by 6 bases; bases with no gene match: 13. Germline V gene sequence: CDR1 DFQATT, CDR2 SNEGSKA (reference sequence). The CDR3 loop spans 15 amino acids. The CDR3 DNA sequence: TGCAGTGCCCGCCCGGGACAGGGGGTCGCGGGGCCCCAGCATTTT. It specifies CSARPGQGVAGPQHF.